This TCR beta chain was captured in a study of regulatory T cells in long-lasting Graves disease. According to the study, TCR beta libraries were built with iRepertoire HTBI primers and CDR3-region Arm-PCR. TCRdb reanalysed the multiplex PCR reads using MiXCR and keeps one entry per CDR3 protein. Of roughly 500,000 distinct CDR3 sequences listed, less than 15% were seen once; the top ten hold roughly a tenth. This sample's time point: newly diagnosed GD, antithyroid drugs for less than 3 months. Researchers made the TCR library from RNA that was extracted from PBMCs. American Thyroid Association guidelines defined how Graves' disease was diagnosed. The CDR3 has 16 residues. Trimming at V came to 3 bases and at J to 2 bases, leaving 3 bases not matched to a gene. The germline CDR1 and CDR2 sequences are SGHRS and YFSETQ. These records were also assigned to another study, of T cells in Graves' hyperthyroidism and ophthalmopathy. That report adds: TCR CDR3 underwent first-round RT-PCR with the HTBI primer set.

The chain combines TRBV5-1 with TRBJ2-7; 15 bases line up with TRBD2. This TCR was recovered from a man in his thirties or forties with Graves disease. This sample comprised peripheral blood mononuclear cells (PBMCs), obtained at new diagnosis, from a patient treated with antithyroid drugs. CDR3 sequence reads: CASSSGLAGGAYEQYF. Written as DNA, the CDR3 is TGCGCCAGCAGCTCGGGACTAGCGGGAGGCGCCTACGAGCAGTACTTC.